These 15 T cell receptor beta chains originate from one sample sequenced in a study of shared clonotypes between healthy human individuals. This table comes from immunoSEQ multiplex PCR, and its TCRdb copy is limited to in-frame clones, with some not included. The data contain 2.5 million or so clones, approximately 90% of them singletons. Sequencing was performed on naive CD4+ T cells sorted from blood. The subset here: CD45RA+ positively selected. All receptors derive from a man between 18 and 35 years old in good health.

A remark on this clone: The same CDR3 is also encoded by other DNA sequences in this sample. The rearrangement uses TRBV6-5 and TRBJ1-1; 8 bases are a match to TRBD1. The CDR3 extends over 15 amino acids. Germline V gives CDR1 MNHEY, CDR2 SVGAGI. V gave up 7 bases and J gave up 1 base; unmatched junction bases: 8. CDR3 region: CASTKPGTGNTEAFF. The CDR3, as DNA: TGTGCCAGCACTAAACCGGGGACAGGGAACACTGAAGCTTTCTTT.

The table lists this clone with a count of one. The gene calls are TRBV6-1 and TRBJ2-6; D perhaps matches TRBD1 (5 bases). V gave up 4 bases and J gave up 1 base, with 14 bases separating them. Germline V lookup: CDR1 MNHNS, CDR2 SASEGT. This CDR3 comprises 17 residues. The CDR3 nucleotides read TGTGCCAGCAGTGCTCGACAGCTCCCTTCTGGGGCCAACGTCCTGACTTTC. It translates to CASSARQLPSGANVLTF.

V is TRBV7-8 and J is TRBJ2-7; perhaps TRBD1 as D (6 bases). Looked up from germline, CDR1 is SGHVS and CDR2 is FQNEAQ. This CDR3 comprises 14 residues. Between the trimmed V and J ends, which lost 5 bases and 2 bases, there was a span of 13 bases. The CDR3 protein is CASSLRDITYEQYF. Written as DNA, the CDR3 is TGTGCCAGCAGCCTCCGGGACATTACCTACGAGCAGTACTTC.

The V and J genes are TRBV19 and TRBJ1-2; D gene unclear. The germline V and J ends were trimmed by 5 bases and 7 bases, with 17 bases remaining between them. There are 14 residues in the CDR3. Germline values: CDR1 LNHDA, CDR2 SQIVND (reference sequence). The CDR3, as DNA: TGTGCCAGTAGTTTTACGACCCAGGACGTTGGCTACACCTTC. Protein product: CASSFTTQDVGYTF.

This chain uses TRBV7-2 with TRBJ2-2; 9 positions match TRBD2. The CDR3 has 16 residues. Germline V gene data show CDR1 as SGHTA and CDR2 as FQGNSA. Germline trimming cut 5 bases from V and 4 bases from J; bases unmatched to any gene: 8. CDR3 coding DNA: TGTGCCAGCAGCCCTTTTAGCGGGAGCGTCACCGGGGAGCTGTTTTTT. Protein: CASSPFSGSVTGELFF.

The gene calls are TRBV29-1 and TRBJ2-3; 8 bases line up with TRBD1. V trimming: 6 bases; J trimming: 1 base; junction bases outside the gene matches: 3. The V gene's germline CDR1 is SQVTM and CDR2 ANQGSEA. This CDR3 spans 13 amino acids. Here the CDR3 DNA reads TGCAGCGTCTCACAGGGGGGCACAGATACGCAGTATTTT. Amino acid sequence: CSVSQGGTDTQYF.

The chain carries TRBV2 and TRBJ1-3; D unresolved. This CDR3 has 14 residues. With 4 bases removed from V and 0 bases from J, the gap between germline ends came to 7 bases. Germline lookup yields CDR1 SNHLY and CDR2 FYNNEI. The CDR3 here is CASSALYSGNTIYF. As DNA, the CDR3 is TGTGCCAGCAGTGCACTGTACTCTGGAAACACCATATATTTT.

This rearrangement joins TRBV5-1 to TRBJ2-1, with 8 bases aligning to TRBD2. In germline, CDR1 is SGHRS, CDR2 YFSETQ. The V segment lost 3 bases and the J segment 7 bases; nucleotides outside the gene matches: 6. The CDR3 contains 14 residues. This CDR3 is CASSSAGAQNEQFF. CDR3 bases: TGCGCCAGCAGCTCAGCGGGAGCCCAAAATGAGCAGTTCTTC.

This chain uses TRBV4-1 with TRBJ1-4, with 9 nucleotides matching TRBD1. In germline, CDR1 is MGHRA, CDR2 YSYEKL. Trimming took 4 bases from V and 7 from J; bases not matched to a gene: 19. There are 19 residues in the CDR3. CDR3 bases: TGCGCCAGCAGCCCTGATGCACAGGGGGCCTTCTCTGTTCCTGAAAAACTGTTTTTT. Translating it yields CASSPDAQGAFSVPEKLFF.

This rearrangement joins TRBV6-1 to TRBJ2-7; D is possibly TRBD2 (5 bases). CDR3 length: 14 residues. V was shortened by 4 bases and J by 3 bases, with 13 bases between the two germline ends. Per the germline V gene, CDR1 is MNHNS and CDR2 is SASEGT. The CDR3 loop reads CASSAPPGNYEQYF. Written as DNA, the CDR3 is TGTGCCAGCAGTGCCCCGCCGGGAAACTACGAGCAGTACTTC.

The CDR3 sequence: CASSFGAAYEQYF. DNA for the CDR3: TGTGCCAGCAGCTTCGGGGCGGCGTACGAGCAGTACTTC. V is TRBV7-9 and J is TRBJ2-7; the D call may be TRBD1 or TRBD2 (5 bases each). The CDR3 consists of 13 residues. Per germline, CDR1 SEHNR and CDR2 FQNEAQ (reference sequence). Trimming pared 3 bases from V and 4 bases from J, leaving 10 bases between.

J is TRBJ1-3 and V is TRBV19, with D possibly TRBD1 on 5 matching bases. The CDR3 covers 14 residues. Trimming took off 5 bases at V and 0 bases at J, with 8 bases between the two ends. CDR1 is LNHDA and CDR2 is SQIVND in the germline V gene (reference sequence). The CDR3 reads CASSSQVSGNTIYF. CDR3 sequence (DNA): TGTGCCAGTAGTTCACAGGTCTCTGGAAACACCATATATTTT.

This chain connects TRBV7-8 to TRBJ2-7, with D perhaps matching TRBD1 (5 bases). The V gene lost 3 bases and the J gene lost 5 bases, with 14 bases spanning the gap. The germline V gene has CDR1 SGHVS and CDR2 FQNEAQ. This CDR3 has 14 amino acids. The CDR3 sequence is CASSFVAGRHEQYF. The DNA for the CDR3 is TGTGCCAGCAGCTTCGTAGCAGGGCGTCACGAGCAGTACTTC.

This chain uses TRBV6-6 with TRBJ2-6; D gene ambiguous. V dropped 2 bases and J dropped 0 bases, with 8 bases sitting between them. Germline loops: CDR1 MNHNY, CDR2 SVGAGI (reference sequence). The CDR3 is 16 amino acids. The CDR3 here is CASSYGRDSGANVLTF. In DNA, the CDR3 is TGTGCCAGCAGTTACGGGCGAGACTCTGGGGCCAACGTCCTGACTTTC.

Turning to this clone: Additional DNA sequences in this sample encode the identical CDR3. The chain joins TRBV18 to TRBJ1-1; tentatively, D is TRBD1 (5 bases). The length of the CDR3 is 13 residues. Trimming left V 5 bases short and J 1 base short, with 8 bases between. Germline values: CDR1 KGHSH, CDR2 LQKENI. The CDR3 nucleotides read TGTGCCAGCTCATCTGGGACGAACACTGAAGCTTTCTTT. Translation: CASSSGTNTEAFF.